This T cell receptor (beta chain) was captured in a study of T cell responses to AZD1222 COVID-19 vaccine. Study conclusions and caveats: Just a handful of AZD1222 recipients were seropositive at baseline. Most donors were white British, females outnumbered males, and clonal diversity was possibly underestimated. Increased Spike-specific TCR breadth and depth were observed after two AZD1222 doses.

This clone was counted a few times. Its antigen is currently unknown. The CDR3 spans 13 residues. Per germline, CDR1 LNHDA and CDR2 SQIVND (reference sequence). V shed 3 bases, J shed 6 bases, and the junction held 1 base outside the gene matches. TCRdb's table, derived via immunoSEQ multiplex PCR, lists solely in-frame clones and lacks some. Of 120,000 to 150,000 clones in the sample, more than 70% are singletons; the top ten hold 5.1%. J is TRBJ2-2 and V is TRBV19; 7 bases line up with TRBD1. The sequence was obtained from an adult who received the AZD1222 COVID-19 vaccine. The specimen comprised peripheral blood, sampled 28 days after the second AZD1222 dose. The CDR3 region is CASSMGTAGELFF. CDR3 coding DNA: TGTGCCAGTAGTATGGGGACAGCCGGGGAGCTGTTTTTT. The full variable domain, in which reference TRBV19 and TRBJ2-2 provide the parts outside the CDR3, is DGGITQSPKYLFRKEGQNVTLSCEQNLNHDAMYWYRQDPGQGLRLIYYSQIVNDFQKGDIAEGYSVSREKKESFPLTVTSAQKNPTAFYLCASSMGTAGELFFGEGSRLTVL.